These T cell receptor beta chains were read from a single sample in a study of blood T cell repertoires in COVID-19. Clones were sequenced by immunoSEQ multiplex PCR, and TCRdb holds only the in-frame ones, with some missing. The sample yields about 400,000 clones, 85% to 90% seen once. The specimen sequenced was PBMCs or T cells enriched from blood (not recorded which). Every receptor here comes from a woman aged 25-40 years with acute COVID-19. Each CDR3 is given with its conserved first and last residue. The order of the fields is D gene, clone size, J gene, V gene, CDR3 protein, CDR3 DNA. A D gene is named only where the DNA matches it firmly. Expanded clones are given a class, and other clones once, few, many or no size at all.

TRBD2,-,TRBJ2-5,TRBV5-1,CASSLSSGGAWETQYF,TGCGCCAGCAGCTTGAGTAGCGGGGGGGCATGGGAGACCCAGTACTTC
-,-,TRBJ2-7,TRBV3-1/TRBV3-2,CASSLSTSTGYEQYF,TGTGCCAGCAGCCTTTCTACTAGCACGGGCTACGAGCAGTACTTC
TRBD1,-,TRBJ1-5,TRBV2,CASSGRTGGGQPQHF,TGTGCCAGCAGTGGAAGGACAGGAGGGGGTCAGCCCCAGCATTTT
-,once,TRBJ1-5,TRBV7-2,CASSLQFSNQPQHF,TGTGCCAGCAGCTTACAGTTTAGCAATCAGCCCCAGCATTTT
-,-,TRBJ2-5,TRBV12-5,CASGFIPDGQTGTNQETQYF,TGTGCTAGTGGTTTCATCCCGGACGGGCAAACTGGGACAAACCAAGAGACCCAGTACTTC
-,-,TRBJ2-1,TRBV27,CASSPQGSSYNEQFF,TGTGCCAGCAGTCCACAGGGAAGCTCCTACAATGAGCAGTTCTTC
TRBD2,-,TRBJ2-1,TRBV3-1/TRBV3-2,CASSHRPLAGGFYNEQFF,TGTGCCAGCAGCCACAGACCCCTAGCGGGGGGTTTTTACAATGAGCAGTTCTTC
TRBD1,once,TRBJ1-2,TRBV30,CAWTLQGARIYGYTF,TGTGCCTGGACCCTACAGGGGGCGCGGATCTATGGCTACACCTTC
-,-,TRBJ1-1,TRBV9,CASSVLGGTEAFF,TGTGCCAGCAGCGTATTGGGCGGGACCGAAGCTTTCTTT
TRBD1,-,TRBJ1-4,TRBV7-9,CASSLTGGGNEKLFF,TGTGCCAGCAGCTTGACAGGGGGAGGAAATGAAAAATTGTTTTTT
-,-,TRBJ1-5,TRBV21-1,CASGGDRGRSRLDHQPQHF,TGTGCCAGCGGGGGAGACAGGGGGAGAAGTAGATTAGATCATCAGCCCCAGCATTTT
-,once,TRBJ2-6,TRBV21-1,CASSKKTGGSRCGANVLTF,TGTGCCAGCAGCAAAAAAACGGGGGGAAGCCGATGCGGGGCCAACGTCCTGACTTTC
-,-,TRBJ2-7,TRBV6-5,CASSYSGAYEQYF,TGTGCCAGCAGTTACTCGGGGGCATACGAGCAGTACTTC
-,-,TRBJ1-1,TRBV2,CASSDTTGGAEAFF,TGTGCCAGCAGTGATACCACGGGGGGGGCTGAAGCTTTCTTT
-,-,TRBJ1-1,TRBV4-1,CASSLLGGEITEAFF,TGCGCCAGCAGCCTCCTGGGAGGGGAAATCACTGAAGCTTTCTTT
-,-,TRBJ1-1,TRBV14,CASSQLSLFPEAFF,TGTGCCAGCAGCCAATTATCCCTCTTCCCCGAAGCTTTCTTT
TRBD1,-,TRBJ1-2,TRBV5-6,CASSHKDRGSGYTF,TGTGCCAGCAGCCATAAAGACAGGGGCAGCGGCTACACCTTC
-,-,TRBJ2-7,TRBV4-1,CASSQVASGHEQYF,TGCGCCAGCAGCCAAGTTGCGTCAGGTCACGAGCAGTACTTC